Here is one T cell receptor beta chain with its context. This sample's time point: pretreatment peripheral blood. The templates were synthetic TCR analogs, and they were spiked into each PCR. The repertoire was sequenced with immunoSEQ multiplex PCR; TCRdb's copy has only in-frame clones and lacks some. The sample has tens of thousands of clones, about 83% seen once. The CDR3 spans 14 residues. Looked up from germline, CDR1 is MNHEY and CDR2 is SVGAGI. J was trimmed by 8 bases and V by 6 bases; bases with no gene match: 9. These data are taken from a study of PD-L1 blockade in urothelial cancer. Study-wide background: Between 0 and 3 prior chemotherapy regimens had been given to patients. Blood samples contained a median about 150,000 T cells.

Sequencing used PBMCs, obtained around atezolizumab (anti-PD-L1) treatment. The chain combines TRBV6-5 with TRBJ1-4; TRBD1 agrees at 7 bases. The clonotype originates from a man aged 55 to 70 with urothelial cancer. CDR3 bases: TGTGCCAGCAGCCAGGGGGGTTTACAGGAAAAACTGTTTTTT. This encodes CASSQGGLQEKLFF.